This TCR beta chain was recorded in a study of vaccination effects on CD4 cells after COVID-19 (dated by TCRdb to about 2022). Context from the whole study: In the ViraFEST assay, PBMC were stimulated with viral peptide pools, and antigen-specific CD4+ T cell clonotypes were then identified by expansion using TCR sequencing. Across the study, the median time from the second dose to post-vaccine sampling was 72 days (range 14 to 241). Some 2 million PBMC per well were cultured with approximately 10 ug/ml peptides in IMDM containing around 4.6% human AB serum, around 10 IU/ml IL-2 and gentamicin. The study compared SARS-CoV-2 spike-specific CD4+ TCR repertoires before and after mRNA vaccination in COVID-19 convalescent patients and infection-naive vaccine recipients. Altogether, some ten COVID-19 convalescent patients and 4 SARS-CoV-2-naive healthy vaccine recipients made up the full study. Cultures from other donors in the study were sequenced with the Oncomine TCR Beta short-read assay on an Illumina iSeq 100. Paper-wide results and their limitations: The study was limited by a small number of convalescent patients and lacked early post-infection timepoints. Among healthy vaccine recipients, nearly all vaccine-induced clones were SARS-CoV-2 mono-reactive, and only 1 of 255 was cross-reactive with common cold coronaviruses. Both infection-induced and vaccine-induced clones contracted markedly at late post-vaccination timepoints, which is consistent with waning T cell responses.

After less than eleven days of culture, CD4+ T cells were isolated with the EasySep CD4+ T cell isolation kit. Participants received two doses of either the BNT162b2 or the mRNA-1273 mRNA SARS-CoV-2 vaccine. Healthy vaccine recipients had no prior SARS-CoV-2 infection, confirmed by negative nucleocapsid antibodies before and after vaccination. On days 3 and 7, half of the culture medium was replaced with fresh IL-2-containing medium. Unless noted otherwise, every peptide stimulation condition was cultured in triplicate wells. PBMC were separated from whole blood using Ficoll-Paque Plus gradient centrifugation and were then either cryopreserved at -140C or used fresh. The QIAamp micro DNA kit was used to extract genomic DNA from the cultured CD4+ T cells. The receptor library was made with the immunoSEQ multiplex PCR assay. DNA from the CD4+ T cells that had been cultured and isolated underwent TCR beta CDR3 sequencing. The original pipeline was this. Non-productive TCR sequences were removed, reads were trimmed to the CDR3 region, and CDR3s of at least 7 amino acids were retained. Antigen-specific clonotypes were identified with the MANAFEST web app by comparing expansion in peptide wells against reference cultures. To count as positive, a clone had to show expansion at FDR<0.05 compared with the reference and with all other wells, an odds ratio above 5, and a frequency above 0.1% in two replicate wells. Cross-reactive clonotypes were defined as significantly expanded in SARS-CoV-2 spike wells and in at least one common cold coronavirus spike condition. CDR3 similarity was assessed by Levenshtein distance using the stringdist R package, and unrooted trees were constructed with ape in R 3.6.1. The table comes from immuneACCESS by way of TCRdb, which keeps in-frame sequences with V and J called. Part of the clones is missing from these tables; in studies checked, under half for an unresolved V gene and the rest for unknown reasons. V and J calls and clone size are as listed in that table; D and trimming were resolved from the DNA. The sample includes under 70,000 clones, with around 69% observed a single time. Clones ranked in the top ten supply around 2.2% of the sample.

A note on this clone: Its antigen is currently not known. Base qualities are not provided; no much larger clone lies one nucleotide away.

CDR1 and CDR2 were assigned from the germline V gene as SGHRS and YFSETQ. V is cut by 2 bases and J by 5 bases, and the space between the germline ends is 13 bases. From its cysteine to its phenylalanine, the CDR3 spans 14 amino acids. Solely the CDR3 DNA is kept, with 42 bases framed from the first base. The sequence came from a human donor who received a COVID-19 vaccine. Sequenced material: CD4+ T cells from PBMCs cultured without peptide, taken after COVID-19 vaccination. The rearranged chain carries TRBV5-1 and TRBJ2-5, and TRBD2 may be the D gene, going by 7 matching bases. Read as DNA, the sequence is TGCGCCAGCAGCTTTACGGGGGGCCGGGAGACCCAGTACTTC. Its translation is CASSFTGGRETQYF.